The 25 T cell receptor beta chains given below trace back to one sample, sequenced in a study of breast tumors, draining lymph nodes, adjacent tissues. Samples came from axillary lymph nodes draining the breast cancer. TCRdb re-called the multiplex PCR reads through MiXCR, storing one row per CDR3 protein. The data show roughly 80,000 distinct CDR3 sequences, roughly a fifth seen once. Sequencing was performed on axillary lymph node tissue. All receptors come from a female donor with breast cancer. Some clones in this sample may be carry-over from other donors' samples.

This clonotype occurred many times. The chain has TRBV2 and TRBJ2-1, with TRBD2 identical over 8 bases. From germline, CDR1 is SNHLY and CDR2 FYNNEI. V shed 3 bases and J 3 bases; nucleotides not matched to a gene: 10. The CDR3 extends over 17 amino acids. The CDR3 DNA reads TGTGCCAGCAGTGAGCTTGGACTAGCCACCTACTACAATGAGCAGTTCTTC. Protein product: CASSELGLATYYNEQFF.

The table lists this clonotype with many counts. This chain links TRBV5-1 with TRBJ1-3; no clear D. The germline V gene encodes CDR1 SGHRS and CDR2 YFSETQ. The V end lost 4 bases, the J end lost 0 bases, and 14 bases lay between the germline ends. The CDR3 runs 16 residues. The CDR3 bases are TGCGCCAGCAGCCCGGGCGGATCCCCCTCTGGAAACACCATATATTTT. It codes for CASSPGGSPSGNTIYF.

This rearrangement joins TRBV28 to TRBJ2-3; 12 bases are shared with TRBD2. Germline lookup yields CDR1 MDHEN and CDR2 SYDVKM. Trimming at V came to 5 bases and at J to 1 base, leaving 1 base not matched to a gene. The CDR3 consists of 15 residues. The CDR3 region is CASSRTSGGTDTQYF. CDR3 DNA: TGTGCCAGCAGTAGGACTAGCGGGGGCACAGATACGCAGTATTTT.

This clonotype was picked up many times. The chain couples TRBV5-1 to TRBJ2-5; D is uncertain. The length of the CDR3 is 14 residues. The germline V gene has CDR1 SGHRS and CDR2 YFSETQ. V lost 4 bases and J lost 1, with 11 bases in between. In DNA, the CDR3 is TGCGCCAGCAGCCCCGGTACCTCCCAAGAGACCCAGTACTTC. This encodes CASSPGTSQETQYF.

Note on this clonotype: This may be a read error: a much more frequent sequence differs by one nucleotide. The rearrangement uses TRBV9 and TRBJ1-6; D perhaps matches TRBD1 (5 bases). The CDR3 is 14 amino acids. The germline CDR1 and CDR2 sequences are SGDLS and YYNGEE. The germline V and J ends were trimmed by 0 bases and 9 bases, with 10 bases remaining between them. The CDR3 DNA sequence: TGTGCCAGCAGCGTAGGCAGGGAAAGTTCACCCCTCCACTTT. Translation: CASSVGRESSPLHF.

This clonotype was seen ten or more times. The chain has TRBV5-6 and TRBJ2-1, with 7 bases matching TRBD2. Germline CDR1 and CDR2: SGHDT and YYEEEE. Trimming cost V 4 bases and J 7 bases; bases outside gene matches: 11. The CDR3 runs to 15 residues. CDR3 in amino acids: CASSIPGLPQNEQFF. In DNA, the CDR3 is TGTGCCAGCAGCATTCCGGGACTACCTCAAAATGAGCAGTTCTTC.

About this clonotype: This CDR3 fails to terminate in the conserved phenylalanine or tryptophan, so it likely reflects a read error. V gene TRBV5-1 combines with J gene TRBJ2-1, with 8 nucleotides matching TRBD2. CDR1 and CDR2 from the germline V gene are SGHRS and YFSETQ. The length of the CDR3 is 15 residues. Trimming cost V 0 bases and J 5 bases; bases outside gene matches: 4. The CDR3 here is CASSLVQAGDNEQFS. Here the CDR3 DNA reads TGCGCCAGCAGCTTGGTTCAAGCGGGGGACAATGAGCAGTTCTCC.

This clonotype has only a few counts. The rearrangement joins TRBV11-3 to TRBJ2-2; D is uncertain. The V end was cut by 5 bases, the J end by 1 base, with 5 bases between. CDR1 and CDR2 from the germline V gene are SGHNT and YENEEA. The length of the CDR3 is 13 residues. The CDR3 DNA reads as TGTGCCAGCAGCCCGCTGAACACCGGGGAGCTGTTTTTT. Amino acids: CASSPLNTGELFF.

This clonotype came up many times. This chain joins TRBV24-1 and TRBJ2-5; D not certain. CDR1 and CDR2 (germline): KGHDR, SFDVKD. This CDR3 has 16 amino acids. Trimming took off 1 base at V and 3 bases at J, with 14 bases between the two ends. The CDR3 is CATSDLSAGRKETQYF. The DNA of the CDR3 is TGTGCCACCAGTGATTTATCGGCCGGACGAAAAGAGACCCAGTACTTC.

This clonotype was detected many times. The chain carries TRBV20-1 and TRBJ2-5; D possibly corresponds to TRBD1 (6 bases). The CDR3 has 14 residues. V gave up 4 bases and J gave up 5 bases, with 17 bases separating them. Germline-derived CDR1 and CDR2 are DFQATT and SNEGSKA (reference sequence). The CDR3 reads CSAKTLGGQETQYF. In nucleotides, the CDR3 is TGCAGTGCTAAAACACTAGGGGGTCAGGAGACCCAGTACTTC.

V usage is TRBV28 and J usage is TRBJ1-2; tentatively, D is TRBD1 (6 bases). Germline V gene data show CDR1 as MDHEN and CDR2 as SYDVKM. The V and J ends lost 2 bases and 10 bases respectively, with 14 bases between them. This CDR3 has 13 amino acids. CDR3 DNA sequence: TGTGCCAGCAGTTTAGGGGGCGCCGCTTTCTACACCTTC. Protein: CASSLGGAAFYTF.

This clonotype turned up a few times. The chain links TRBV27 to TRBJ2-1; maybe TRBD2 (5 bases). This CDR3 has 14 amino acids. In germline, CDR1 is MNHEY, CDR2 SMNVEV (reference sequence). Trimming pared 3 bases from V and 9 bases from J, leaving 15 bases between. DNA of the CDR3: TGTGCCAGCAGTTTTGATTTTAAGGCGGGTGAGCAGTTCTTC. Translation gives CASSFDFKAGEQFF.

V gene TRBV5-1 combines with J gene TRBJ2-6, with D possibly TRBD2 on 7 matching bases. The CDR3 extends over 15 amino acids. Per germline, CDR1 SGHRS and CDR2 YFSETQ. V was shortened by 2 bases and J by 4 bases, with 10 bases between the two germline ends. The CDR3 loop reads CASSLRGGGANVLTF. Here the CDR3 DNA reads TGCGCCAGCAGCTTAAGGGGGGGGGGGGCCAACGTCCTGACTTTC.

The table lists this clonotype with a few counts. The CDR3 reads CASSQAVPAADTQYF. The DNA of the CDR3 is TGTGCCAGCAGCCAAGCTGTTCCCGCGGCAGATACGCAGTATTTT. V gene TRBV3-1 combines with J gene TRBJ2-3; D remains ambiguous. Between the trimmed V and J ends, which lost 1 base and 4 bases, there was a span of 12 bases. CDR3 length: 15 amino acids. Germline V gives CDR1 LGHDT, CDR2 YNNKEL (reference sequence).

In its sample, this clonotype was seen many times. V usage is TRBV12-5 and J usage is TRBJ2-2; no reliable D call. This CDR3 contains 13 residues. Germline V lookup: CDR1 LGHNT, CDR2 FRNRAP. V was clipped by 2 bases and J by 6 bases, with 7 bases between them. The CDR3 here is CASGLRDSGELFF. The CDR3 DNA follows: TGTGCTAGTGGTTTGAGGGATTCCGGGGAGCTGTTTTTT. Using reference TRBV12-5 and TRBJ2-2 for the parts outside the CDR3, the full variable domain is DARVTQTPRHKVTEMGQEVTMRCQPILGHNTVFWYRQTMMQGLELLAYFRNRAPLDDSGMPKDRFSAEMPDATLATLKIQPSEPRDSAVYFCASGLRDSGELFFGEGSRLTVL.

This sequence joins TRBV10-1 and TRBJ1-2; D gene uncertain. The germline CDR1 and CDR2 sequences are WNHNN and SYGVQD (reference sequence). This CDR3 contains 15 residues. V lost 6 bases, J lost 4 bases, and 18 bases lay in between. The chain's CDR3 is CASSPGSPSSYGYTF. The CDR3, as DNA: TGCGCCAGCAGCCCAGGATCTCCTAGCAGCTATGGCTACACCTTC.

This clonotype was counted ten times or more. The genes are TRBV14 and TRBJ2-7; D is unclear. The germline V gene encodes CDR1 SGHDN and CDR2 FVKESK. Trimming cost V 4 bases and J 2 bases, with 6 bases left between them. The CDR3 extends over 12 amino acids. In DNA form, the CDR3 reads TGTGCCAGCAGCCTTATCCCCTACGAGCAGTACTTC. It encodes CASSLIPYEQYF.

Concerning this clonotype itself: A much larger clone lies a single base off, so this may be a read error. This sequence joins TRBV5-4 and TRBJ2-7, with D perhaps TRBD1 (6 bases). The CDR3 totals 15 residues. Germline V CDR1 and CDR2: SGHNT, YYREEE (reference sequence). Trimming pared 4 bases from V and 1 base from J, leaving 15 bases between. This CDR3 reads CASSPWGRNSYEQYF. The CDR3 DNA sequence: TGTGCCAGCAGCCCTTGGGGGCGGAATTCCTACGAGCAGTACTTC.

The chain has TRBV28 and TRBJ1-5, with a tentative D call TRBD1 (6 bases). This CDR3 comprises 14 residues. Germline values: CDR1 MDHEN, CDR2 SYDVKM. With 6 bases removed from V and 6 bases from J, the gap between germline ends came to 15 bases. The CDR3 region is CASSGARGAQPQHF. CDR3 DNA sequence: TGTGCCAGCAGCGGAGCGAGGGGGGCTCAGCCCCAGCATTTT.

This clonotype was observed at least ten times. The J gene is TRBJ2-3, the V gene TRBV7-9; no clear D gene. This CDR3 spans 12 amino acids. The germline gives CDR1 SEHNR, CDR2 FQNEAQ (reference sequence). Trimming pared 5 bases from V and 2 bases from J, leaving 5 bases between. The CDR3: CASSTTTDTQYF. The CDR3 DNA reads as TGTGCCAGCAGCACCACCACAGATACGCAGTATTTT.

The CDR3 nucleotides are TGTGCCAGCAGTTCCGGGACTAGCGGGAGGGCCGCCCCCGGGGAGCTGTTTTTT. The encoded protein is CASSSGTSGRAAPGELFF. This chain uses TRBV6-2 or TRBV6-3 with TRBJ2-2; 16 bases line up with TRBD2. Trimming at V came to 4 bases and at J to 6 bases, leaving 8 bases not matched to a gene. The germline CDR1 and CDR2 sequences are MNHEY and SVGEGT. The CDR3 loop spans 18 amino acids.

This clonotype was picked up many times. The chain combines TRBV7-3 with TRBJ2-1; no clear D gene. Germline V CDR1 and CDR2: SGHTA, FQGTGA. Trimming pared 2 bases from V and 0 bases from J, leaving 8 bases between. There are 15 residues in the CDR3. CDR3 DNA sequence: TGTGCCAGCAGCTTAGGCGATAGCTCCTACAATGAGCAGTTCTTC. It yields the protein CASSLGDSSYNEQFF.

This clonotype was seen many times. V and J are TRBV5-6 and TRBJ2-1, with D perhaps TRBD2 (5 bases). CDR3 size: 15 residues. V shed 1 base and J shed 0 bases, with 8 bases lying between them. Germline values: CDR1 SGHDT, CDR2 YYEEEE. CDR3 nucleotides: TGTGCCAGCAGCTTGCGGGGAAGCTCCTACAATGAGCAGTTCTTC. Its translation is CASSLRGSSYNEQFF.

In its sample, this clonotype was seen many times. This chain links TRBV20-1 with TRBJ2-7, with D perhaps matching TRBD2 (5 bases). Germline V gene data show CDR1 as DFQATT and CDR2 as SNEGSKA (reference sequence). Trimming removed 4 bases from V and 5 bases from J, with 6 bases in between. The CDR3 length is 10 residues. CDR3 sequence: CSAKTNEQYF. CDR3 bases: TGCAGTGCTAAGACTAACGAGCAGTACTTC.

Many counts were recorded for this clonotype. The CDR3 sequence is CASSYTDLAYNEQFF. In DNA form, the CDR3 reads TGTGCCAGCAGTTATACGGACCTTGCCTACAATGAGCAGTTCTTC. J is TRBJ2-1 and V is TRBV6-5; D gene unclear. V dropped 3 bases and J dropped 2 bases, with 11 bases sitting between them. Germline CDR1 MNHEY, CDR2 SVGAGI. CDR3 size: 15 residues.